This is a list of T cell receptor beta chains from one sample in a study of control samples from healthy donors and cancer patients. Data came from immunoSEQ multiplex PCR; TCRdb stores just in-frame clones and leaves some out. The sample shows fewer than 200,000 clones, approximately 90% of them seen only once. The sequenced material came from blood. The source is a man in his thirties or forties in good health. Each CDR3 is given with its conserved first and last residue. A D gene is named only where the DNA matches it firmly. Size is stated for part of the rows, as once, few or many counts, or as a class when the clone is expanded.

j_call: TRBJ1-1; clone_size: .; v_call: TRBV29-1; d_call: TRBD1; cdr3_aa: CSVKDRARTEAFF; cdr3_nt: TGCAGCGTCAAGGACAGGGCGAGAACTGAAGCTTTCTTT
j_call: TRBJ2-7; clone_size: .; v_call: TRBV28; d_call: .; cdr3_aa: CASSLTNSFSYEQYF; cdr3_nt: TGTGCCAGCAGTCTTACGAACTCTTTTTCCTACGAGCAGTACTTC
j_call: TRBJ1-1; clone_size: .; v_call: TRBV4-1; d_call: .; cdr3_aa: CAGKKGLLNTEAFF; cdr3_nt: TGCGCCGGTAAAAAAGGACTCTTGAACACTGAAGCTTTCTTT
j_call: TRBJ1-3; clone_size: .; v_call: TRBV4-3; d_call: .; cdr3_aa: CASSQDSLGSGNTIYF; cdr3_nt: TGCGCCAGCAGCCAAGATTCCCTTGGGTCTGGAAACACCATATATTTT
j_call: TRBJ2-7; clone_size: once; v_call: TRBV19; d_call: .; cdr3_aa: CASSSLSSGTYEQYF; cdr3_nt: TGTGCCAGTAGTTCCTTATCCAGCGGTACCTACGAGCAGTACTTC
j_call: TRBJ1-4; clone_size: .; v_call: TRBV7-9; d_call: .; cdr3_aa: CASSLPSTTNEKLFF; cdr3_nt: TGTGCCAGCAGCCTCCCCTCAACAACTAATGAAAAACTGTTTTTT
j_call: TRBJ1-1; clone_size: .; v_call: TRBV4-2; d_call: .; cdr3_aa: CASGTTEAFF; cdr3_nt: TGTGCCAGCGGGACGACTGAAGCTTTCTTT
j_call: TRBJ1-5; clone_size: .; v_call: TRBV20-1; d_call: .; cdr3_aa: CSASTTGNSNQPQHF; cdr3_nt: TGCAGTGCTAGTACTACAGGCAATAGCAATCAGCCCCAGCATTTT
j_call: TRBJ2-1; clone_size: .; v_call: TRBV7-7; d_call: .; cdr3_aa: CASSSSATAYNEQFF; cdr3_nt: TGTGCCAGCAGCTCAAGCGCGACGGCTTACAATGAGCAGTTCTTC
j_call: TRBJ2-7; clone_size: .; v_call: TRBV2; d_call: .; cdr3_aa: CASSVEEGAYEQYF; cdr3_nt: TGTGCCAGCAGTGTGGAGGAAGGGGCCTACGAGCAGTACTTC
j_call: TRBJ2-1; clone_size: .; v_call: TRBV7-2; d_call: .; cdr3_aa: CASSWTDYNEQFF; cdr3_nt: TGTGCCAGCAGCTGGACCGACTACAATGAGCAGTTCTTC
j_call: TRBJ1-6; clone_size: few; v_call: TRBV7-9; d_call: .; cdr3_aa: CASSSDAGGYSPLHF; cdr3_nt: TGTGCCAGCAGCTCCGATGCGGGGGGGTATTCACCCCTCCACTTT
j_call: TRBJ1-6; clone_size: few; v_call: TRBV6-1; d_call: .; cdr3_aa: CASSAAWDSPLHF; cdr3_nt: TGTGCCAGCAGTGCAGCTTGGGATTCACCCCTCCACTTT
j_call: TRBJ1-5; clone_size: .; v_call: TRBV25-1; d_call: .; cdr3_aa: CASRGLPGQPQHF; cdr3_nt: TGTGCCAGTAGGGGCCTCCCCGGTCAGCCCCAGCATTTT
j_call: TRBJ1-4; clone_size: .; v_call: TRBV19; d_call: .; cdr3_aa: CASSRQAGNEKLFF; cdr3_nt: TGTGCCAGTAGCAGACAAGCAGGGAATGAAAAACTGTTTTTT
j_call: TRBJ2-7; clone_size: .; v_call: TRBV13; d_call: .; cdr3_aa: CASSLVNEENLGEQYF; cdr3_nt: TGTGCCAGCAGCTTAGTGAATGAGGAGAACCTGGGGGAGCAGTACTTC
j_call: TRBJ1-1; clone_size: .; v_call: TRBV19; d_call: .; cdr3_aa: CASSPMADSEAFF; cdr3_nt: TGTGCCAGTAGTCCAATGGCAGACAGTGAAGCTTTCTTT
j_call: TRBJ1-1; clone_size: .; v_call: TRBV29-1; d_call: .; cdr3_aa: CSVMGRLNTEAFF; cdr3_nt: TGCAGCGTTATGGGACGGCTGAACACTGAAGCTTTCTTT
j_call: TRBJ1-1; clone_size: .; v_call: TRBV4-2; d_call: .; cdr3_aa: CASRPQIIGLMNTEAFF; cdr3_nt: TGTGCCAGCAGACCCCAAATCATCGGGCTTATGAACACTGAAGCTTTCTTT
j_call: TRBJ1-5; clone_size: .; v_call: TRBV10-3; d_call: .; cdr3_aa: CAISDWQGEQPQHF; cdr3_nt: TGTGCCATCAGTGATTGGCAGGGAGAACAGCCCCAGCATTTT
j_call: TRBJ1-5; clone_size: .; v_call: TRBV6-5; d_call: .; cdr3_aa: CASSLSGNQPQHF; cdr3_nt: TGTGCCAGCAGCCTCTCGGGCAATCAGCCCCAGCATTTT
j_call: TRBJ2-7; clone_size: .; v_call: TRBV27; d_call: TRBD1; cdr3_aa: CASSLSINRDRGYEQYF; cdr3_nt: TGTGCCAGCAGTTTATCCATTAACCGGGACAGGGGGTACGAGCAGTACTTC
j_call: TRBJ2-3; clone_size: .; v_call: TRBV30; d_call: TRBD2; cdr3_aa: CAWSRSGSPDTQYF; cdr3_nt: TGTGCCTGGAGTCGTAGCGGGAGTCCAGATACGCAGTATTTT
j_call: TRBJ2-6; clone_size: .; v_call: TRBV29-1; d_call: .; cdr3_aa: CSVHLSGANVLTF; cdr3_nt: TGCAGCGTACACCTTTCTGGGGCCAACGTCCTGACTTTC
j_call: TRBJ2-7; clone_size: .; v_call: TRBV29-1; d_call: .; cdr3_aa: CSVGSSVAEQYF; cdr3_nt: TGCAGCGTTGGGAGCAGCGTAGCTGAGCAGTACTTC
j_call: TRBJ2-1; clone_size: .; v_call: TRBV2; d_call: .; cdr3_aa: CASTPDEPAQFF; cdr3_nt: TGTGCCAGCACCCCGGACGAACCGGCACAGTTCTTC
j_call: TRBJ1-6; clone_size: .; v_call: TRBV24-1; d_call: .; cdr3_aa: CATSEGPTYNSPLHF; cdr3_nt: TGTGCCACCAGTGAAGGCCCGACCTATAATTCACCCCTCCACTTT
j_call: TRBJ2-2; clone_size: .; v_call: TRBV7-9; d_call: .; cdr3_aa: CASSFANGELFF; cdr3_nt: TGTGCCAGCAGCTTTGCGAACGGGGAGCTGTTTTTT
j_call: TRBJ2-5; clone_size: once; v_call: TRBV18; d_call: TRBD1; cdr3_aa: CASSPMASGQGTRETQYF; cdr3_nt: TGTGCCAGCTCACCAATGGCCTCGGGACAGGGCACCCGAGAGACCCAGTACTTC
j_call: TRBJ1-3; clone_size: few; v_call: TRBV4-1; d_call: .; cdr3_aa: CASSPTSIFGNTIYF; cdr3_nt: TGCGCCAGCAGCCCAACATCAATCTTTGGAAACACCATATATTTT
j_call: TRBJ1-4; clone_size: once; v_call: TRBV2; d_call: .; cdr3_aa: CASSEGRTSNEKLFF; cdr3_nt: TGTGCCAGCAGTGAAGGGCGGACGTCTAATGAAAAACTGTTTTTT
j_call: TRBJ1-3; clone_size: .; v_call: TRBV3-1/TRBV3-2; d_call: .; cdr3_aa: CASSLGQGPGNTIYF; cdr3_nt: TGTGCCAGCAGCCTGGGACAAGGGCCAGGAAACACCATATATTTT
j_call: TRBJ2-7; clone_size: few; v_call: TRBV6-6; d_call: TRBD1; cdr3_aa: CASSYSRQGPYEQYF; cdr3_nt: TGTGCCAGCAGTTACAGCCGACAGGGCCCCTACGAGCAGTACTTC
j_call: TRBJ1-4; clone_size: .; v_call: TRBV5-6; d_call: .; cdr3_aa: CASSLAGGIQEKLFF; cdr3_nt: TGTGCCAGCAGCTTGGCCGGAGGAATTCAAGAAAAACTGTTTTTT
j_call: TRBJ2-2; clone_size: .; v_call: TRBV5-1; d_call: .; cdr3_aa: CASSLSEITGELFF; cdr3_nt: TGCGCCAGCAGCTTGTCAGAGATCACCGGGGAGCTGTTTTTT
j_call: TRBJ1-6; clone_size: .; v_call: TRBV11-3; d_call: TRBD1; cdr3_aa: CASSPGGLNSPLHF; cdr3_nt: TGTGCCAGCAGCCCAGGGGGACTTAATTCACCCCTCCACTTT
j_call: TRBJ2-7; clone_size: few; v_call: TRBV5-8; d_call: .; cdr3_aa: CASSAQAGSSYEQYF; cdr3_nt: TGTGCCAGCAGCGCCCAGGCCGGCAGCTCCTACGAGCAGTACTTC
j_call: TRBJ1-5; clone_size: .; v_call: TRBV9; d_call: .; cdr3_aa: CASSVEGVSNQPQHF; cdr3_nt: TGTGCCAGCAGCGTAGAGGGGGTATCTAATCAGCCCCAGCATTTT
j_call: TRBJ2-2; clone_size: .; v_call: TRBV4-1; d_call: TRBD1; cdr3_aa: CATSRDRNTGELFF; cdr3_nt: TGCGCCACCTCAAGGGACAGAAACACCGGGGAGCTGTTTTTT
j_call: TRBJ1-6; clone_size: .; v_call: TRBV13; d_call: .; cdr3_aa: CASSIGSYNSPLHF; cdr3_nt: TGTGCCAGCAGCATAGGATCCTATAATTCACCCCTCCACTTT
j_call: TRBJ2-7; clone_size: .; v_call: TRBV11-2; d_call: .; cdr3_aa: CASSSPIRGRYYEQYF; cdr3_nt: TGTGCCAGCAGCTCCCCAATCCGGGGACGTTACTACGAGCAGTACTTC
j_call: TRBJ2-7; clone_size: few; v_call: TRBV9; d_call: TRBD2; cdr3_aa: CASSVLAGGSYEQYF; cdr3_nt: TGTGCCAGCAGCGTCTTAGCGGGGGGCTCCTACGAGCAGTACTTC
j_call: TRBJ2-3; clone_size: once; v_call: TRBV19; d_call: .; cdr3_aa: CASSSRTDTQYF; cdr3_nt: TGTGCCAGTAGTAGTCGCACAGATACGCAGTATTTT
j_call: TRBJ2-2; clone_size: .; v_call: TRBV5-1; d_call: .; cdr3_aa: CASSSEGAGGELFF; cdr3_nt: TGCGCCAGCAGCTCAGAAGGGGCCGGCGGGGAGCTGTTTTTT
j_call: TRBJ1-1; clone_size: .; v_call: TRBV6-5; d_call: TRBD1; cdr3_aa: CASWSGQGNTEAFF; cdr3_nt: TGTGCCAGCTGGTCGGGACAGGGGAACACTGAAGCTTTCTTT
j_call: TRBJ2-1; clone_size: .; v_call: TRBV6-4; d_call: .; cdr3_aa: CASSAGAAGNEQFF; cdr3_nt: TGTGCCAGCAGTGCGGGGGCAGCGGGCAATGAGCAGTTCTTC
j_call: TRBJ1-2; clone_size: .; v_call: TRBV4-3; d_call: .; cdr3_aa: CASSQGGRPNYGYTF; cdr3_nt: TGCGCCAGCAGCCAAGGGGGCAGACCAAACTATGGCTACACCTTC